Listed below are T cell receptor beta chains from one sample, sequenced in a study of blood T cell repertoires in COVID-19. Assay: immunoSEQ multiplex PCR; the TCRdb copy retains only in-frame clones and omits some. The data contain 250,000 to 350,000 clones, 70% to 90% of them seen just once; the ten biggest clones take up over 6%. Sequencing input: peripheral blood. Receptors were obtained from a woman aged 30 to 39 who had recovered from COVID-19. The CDR3 runs from the conserved cysteine through the conserved F or W. A D gene is named only where the DNA matches it firmly. The size field is filled for only some rows; it gives once, few, many or a size class.

clone_size j_call d_call v_call cdr3_aa cdr3_nt
NA TRBJ1-6 TRBD1 TRBV5-6 CASSWTGGSSPLHF TGTGCCAGCAGCTGGACAGGGGGCAGTTCACCCCTCCACTTT
NA TRBJ1-2 NA TRBV5-6 CASSTYRSLYTF TGTGCCAGCAGCACGTACAGGTCCCTCTACACCTTC
NA TRBJ2-1 TRBD2 TRBV30 CAWRASGGTSSYNEQFF TGTGCCTGGAGGGCTAGCGGGGGGACGAGCTCCTACAATGAGCAGTTCTTC
NA TRBJ1-2 TRBD1 TRBV25-1 CASRRDRGPGMDYGYTF TGTGCCAGCAGGAGGGACAGGGGGCCAGGTATGGACTATGGCTACACCTTC
NA TRBJ1-2 NA TRBV5-4 CASSPGFGRGSNYGYTF TGTGCCAGCAGCCCGGGGTTTGGCAGGGGTAGTAACTATGGCTACACCTTC
NA TRBJ1-2 NA TRBV28 CASSPGPDYGYTF TGTGCCAGCAGTCCTGGCCCAGACTATGGCTACACCTTC
few TRBJ2-1 TRBD2 TRBV5-6 CASSFALAGGERLNEQFF TGTGCCAGCAGCTTTGCGCTAGCGGGGGGGGAAAGGCTCAATGAGCAGTTCTTC
NA TRBJ1-2 NA TRBV9 CASSGTVNFNYGYTF TGTGCCAGCAGCGGGACAGTCAATTTCAACTATGGCTACACCTTC
NA TRBJ2-1 NA TRBV7-2 CASSLVGGANNEQFF TGTGCCAGCAGCTTAGTAGGGGGGGCAAACAATGAGCAGTTCTTC
NA TRBJ2-1 TRBD1 TRBV28 CASRSPSGTGRYNEQFF TGTGCCAGCAGATCCCCTTCCGGGACAGGGCGCTACAATGAGCAGTTCTTC
NA TRBJ1-3 TRBD1 TRBV7-9 CASSRGQGAVSGNTIYF TGTGCCAGCAGCCGGGGACAGGGGGCGGTTTCTGGAAACACCATATATTTT
NA TRBJ2-1 TRBD1 TRBV19 CASSTRRTGAYNEQFF TGTGCCAGTAGTACCCGCAGGACAGGGGCCTACAATGAGCAGTTCTTC
NA TRBJ1-6 NA TRBV21-1 CASSKKGAFAYNSPLHF TGTGCCAGCAGCAAAAAGGGGGCGTTCGCCTATAATTCACCCCTCCACTTT
NA TRBJ2-1 TRBD1 TRBV25-1 CASRGQGRSEQFF TGTGCCAGCAGGGGACAGGGTAGGAGTGAGCAGTTCTTC
NA TRBJ1-1 TRBD1 TRBV28 CASSLLTGGTTEAFF TGTGCCAGCAGTTTGTTGACAGGGGGTACCACTGAAGCTTTCTTT
NA TRBJ2-7 TRBD1 TRBV3-1/TRBV3-2 CASSPQGVYEQYF TGTGCCAGCAGCCCTCAGGGGGTCTACGAGCAGTACTTC
NA TRBJ2-7 NA TRBV3-1/TRBV3-2 CASSQGLAYEQYF TGTGCCAGCAGCCAAGGTTTAGCTTACGAGCAGTACTTC
once TRBJ1-5 TRBD1 TRBV24-1 CATRQGPVNQPQHF TGTGCCACCAGACAGGGGCCGGTCAATCAGCCCCAGCATTTT
NA TRBJ1-2 NA TRBV6-1 CATSIDGYTF TGTGCCACCTCTATCGATGGCTACACCTTC
many TRBJ1-3 TRBD1 TRBV5-1 CASSLGIAGTAGNTIYF TGCGCCAGCAGCTTGGGGATTGCCGGGACAGCTGGAAACACCATATATTTT
once TRBJ2-1 TRBD2 TRBV9 CASRVEGGDEQFF TGTGCCAGCAGGGTAGAGGGAGGGGATGAGCAGTTCTTC
NA TRBJ2-3 NA TRBV19 CASKERGQDTQYF TGTGCCAGTAAGGAGCGGGGACAAGATACGCAGTATTTT
NA TRBJ1-1 TRBD1 TRBV5-1 CASSADRGTEAFF TGCGCCAGCAGCGCCGACAGGGGGACTGAAGCTTTCTTT
NA TRBJ2-7 NA TRBV14 CASSTTLGDYEQYF TGTGCCAGCAGTACCACCCTCGGAGACTACGAGCAGTACTTC